This is a list of T cell receptor beta chains from one sample in a study of blood T cell repertoires in COVID-19. The repertoire was sequenced with immunoSEQ multiplex PCR; TCRdb's copy has only in-frame clones and lacks some. The sample consists of roughly 250,000 clones, approximately 80% of them appearing once. The sequenced material came from peripheral blood. These TCRs come from a woman aged 80 or older with active or convalescent COVID-19. Both conserved end residues are part of each CDR3. Each record gives: V gene, CDR3 protein.

v_call: TRBV5-1; cdr3_aa: CASSNQSGTLYNEQFF
v_call: TRBV2; cdr3_aa: CASSEPVSWLTGELFF
v_call: TRBV7-2; cdr3_aa: CASSLTGNNEKLFF
v_call: TRBV20-1; cdr3_aa: CSASKKPGHLYGYTF
v_call: TRBV7-2; cdr3_aa: CASSFEGQGYSPLHF
v_call: TRBV5-1; cdr3_aa: CASSLGQGSVYEQYF
v_call: TRBV7-9; cdr3_aa: CASSPRKDMTNEKLFF
v_call: TRBV5-1; cdr3_aa: CASSLLPGQEGYTF
v_call: TRBV27; cdr3_aa: CASSPTSGSLADTQYF
v_call: TRBV7-9; cdr3_aa: CASSLGTGSYEQYF
v_call: TRBV27; cdr3_aa: CASRVQGPNTEAFF
v_call: TRBV6-6; cdr3_aa: CASSYMQGANYGYTF
v_call: TRBV28; cdr3_aa: CASSFAVYGYTF
v_call: TRBV5-1; cdr3_aa: CASSPTGSSYNEQFF
v_call: TRBV7-9; cdr3_aa: CASSLVGAHGNTIYF
v_call: TRBV9; cdr3_aa: CASSLTTRTDTQYF
v_call: TRBV3-1/TRBV3-2; cdr3_aa: CASSHHRYTSTDTQYF
v_call: TRBV6-2/TRBV6-3; cdr3_aa: CASSYGLRVGYTF
v_call: TRBV7-9; cdr3_aa: CASSSGGLDGYTF
v_call: TRBV29-1; cdr3_aa: CSVVNSGTDTQYF
v_call: TRBV4-1; cdr3_aa: CASSQELAGGMDTQYF
v_call: TRBV10-3; cdr3_aa: CAISGQDRDSYNEQFF
v_call: TRBV5-1; cdr3_aa: CASSRTSGRADTQYF
v_call: TRBV5-1; cdr3_aa: CASSYLPPTSGNNEQFF
v_call: TRBV24-1; cdr3_aa: CATSDRTTNTEAFF
v_call: TRBV27; cdr3_aa: CASSLTGSYNEQFF
v_call: TRBV27; cdr3_aa: CASRRDFHSSYNEQFF
v_call: TRBV2; cdr3_aa: CASNLGASSREKLFF
v_call: TRBV3-1/TRBV3-2; cdr3_aa: CASSQGQIYEQYF
v_call: TRBV15; cdr3_aa: CATSRRDRGWETQYF
v_call: TRBV6-5; cdr3_aa: CASTPGGQGRQPQHF
v_call: TRBV19; cdr3_aa: CASRGGVETQYF
v_call: TRBV19; cdr3_aa: CASSKGQLRGMNTEAFF
v_call: TRBV5-6; cdr3_aa: CASDRGSTDTQYF
v_call: TRBV30; cdr3_aa: CAWSSRGNQPQHF
v_call: TRBV1; cdr3_aa: CTSSPGLVVYEQYF
v_call: TRBV2; cdr3_aa: CASSLAGGNTGELFF
v_call: TRBV19; cdr3_aa: CASSTVSTVDTQYF
v_call: TRBV28; cdr3_aa: CASRPGVNNSPLHF
v_call: TRBV18; cdr3_aa: CASSSALGQSQPQHF
v_call: TRBV27; cdr3_aa: CASSFGTGGAVEQFF
v_call: TRBV12-3/TRBV12-4; cdr3_aa: CASSTRQGLGYTF